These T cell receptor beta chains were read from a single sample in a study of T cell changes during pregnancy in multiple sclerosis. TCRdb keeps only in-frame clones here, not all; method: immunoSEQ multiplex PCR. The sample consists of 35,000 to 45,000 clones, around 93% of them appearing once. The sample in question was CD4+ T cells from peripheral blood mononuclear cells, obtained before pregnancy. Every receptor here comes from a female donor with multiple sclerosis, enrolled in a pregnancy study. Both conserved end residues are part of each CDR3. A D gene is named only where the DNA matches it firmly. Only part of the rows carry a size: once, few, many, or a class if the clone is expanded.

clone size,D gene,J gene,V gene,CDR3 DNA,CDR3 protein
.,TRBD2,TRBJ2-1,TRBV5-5,TGTGCCAGCAGCGGGGGGGGGACTAGCAGGAATGAGCAGTTCTTC,CASSGGGTSRNEQFF
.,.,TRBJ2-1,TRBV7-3,TGTGCCAGCAGCTTGCAGGGTCTGAACAATGAGCAGTTCTTC,CASSLQGLNNEQFF
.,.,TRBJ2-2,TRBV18,TGTGCCAGCTCACTAAAACTAGTCCCCGGGGAGCTGTTTTTT,CASSLKLVPGELFF
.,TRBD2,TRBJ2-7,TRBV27,TGTGCCAGCAGTCTGACCGGGACTAGCACAACTTACTTC,CASSLTGTSTTYF
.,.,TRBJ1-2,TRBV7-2,TGTGCCAGCAGCTTAGCCCACAGGGATAGTGGCTACACCTTC,CASSLAHRDSGYTF
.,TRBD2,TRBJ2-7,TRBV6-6,TGTGCCAGCAGTTACCCCGGACTAGCGGAATCCTACGAGCAGTACTTC,CASSYPGLAESYEQYF
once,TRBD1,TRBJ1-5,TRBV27,TGTGCCAGCAGTTTCGGGACAGGGGCTTACAGCAATCAGCCCCAGCATTTT,CASSFGTGAYSNQPQHF
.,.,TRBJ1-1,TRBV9,TGTGCCAGCAGCTTTACGGTGAACACTGAAGCTTTCTTT,CASSFTVNTEAFF
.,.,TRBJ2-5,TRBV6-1,TGTGCCAGCAGCGAATCGACAGGGAGGTCAGAGACCCAGTACTTC,CASSESTGRSETQYF
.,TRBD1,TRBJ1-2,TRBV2,TGTGCCAGCGGGGGGGACAGGGGCGGAGGCTACACCTTC,CASGGDRGGGYTF
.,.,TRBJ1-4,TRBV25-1,TGTGCCAGCAGTGATGGGGGCCTGGGGGAAAAACTGTTTTTT,CASSDGGLGEKLFF
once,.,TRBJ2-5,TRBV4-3,TGCGCCAGCAGCCAAGAGGAGGGAGGAGAGACCCAGTACTTC,CASSQEEGGETQYF
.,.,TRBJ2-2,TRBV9,TGTGCCAGCAGCGTAGGGCATAACACCGGGGAGCTGTTTTTT,CASSVGHNTGELFF
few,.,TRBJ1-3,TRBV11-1,TGTGCCAGCAACTCCGTTTATGGAAACACCATATATTTT,CASNSVYGNTIYF
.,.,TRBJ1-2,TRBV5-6,TGTGCCAGCAGCTTGCTGTCAGTTGGCTACACCTTC,CASSLLSVGYTF
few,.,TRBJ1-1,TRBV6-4,TGTGCCAGCAGTTATAGGGGTGGAACTGAAGCTTTCTTT,CASSYRGGTEAFF
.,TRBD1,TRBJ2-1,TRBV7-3,TGTGCCAGCAGCTTAACGGACAGGAAAGAGCAGTTCTTC,CASSLTDRKEQFF
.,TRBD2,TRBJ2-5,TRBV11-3,TGTGCCAGCAGCCAGGGACTAGCGGGGCAAGAGACCCAGTACTTC,CASSQGLAGQETQYF
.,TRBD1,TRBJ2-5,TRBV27,TGTGCCAGCAGTTTAGACAGGACAGGGATAGGGGAGACCCAGTACTTC,CASSLDRTGIGETQYF
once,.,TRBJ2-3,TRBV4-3,TGCGCCAGCAGCCACGTAGGGGGGGGCGGAGTGACAGATACGCAGTATTTT,CASSHVGGGGVTDTQYF
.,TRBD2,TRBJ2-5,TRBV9,TGTGCCAGCAGCGTAGGAGCGGGGGGGGGCGGAGAGACCCAGTACTTC,CASSVGAGGGGETQYF
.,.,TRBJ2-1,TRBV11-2,TGTGCCAGCAGCTTTGGACAGAGCTCCTACAATGAGCAGTTCTTC,CASSFGQSSYNEQFF